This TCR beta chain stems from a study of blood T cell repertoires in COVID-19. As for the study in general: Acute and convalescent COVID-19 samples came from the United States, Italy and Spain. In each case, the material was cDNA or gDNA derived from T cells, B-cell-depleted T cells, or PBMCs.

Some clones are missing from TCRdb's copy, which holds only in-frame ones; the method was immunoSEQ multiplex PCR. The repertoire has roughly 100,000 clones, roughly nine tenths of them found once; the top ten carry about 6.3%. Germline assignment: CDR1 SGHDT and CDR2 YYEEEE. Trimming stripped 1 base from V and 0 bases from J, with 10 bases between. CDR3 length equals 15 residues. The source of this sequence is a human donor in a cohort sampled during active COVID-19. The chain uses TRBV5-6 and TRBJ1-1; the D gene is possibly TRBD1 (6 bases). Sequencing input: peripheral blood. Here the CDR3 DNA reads TGTGCCAGCAGCTTGATGGGACACTTGAACACTGAAGCTTTCTTT. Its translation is CASSLMGHLNTEAFF.